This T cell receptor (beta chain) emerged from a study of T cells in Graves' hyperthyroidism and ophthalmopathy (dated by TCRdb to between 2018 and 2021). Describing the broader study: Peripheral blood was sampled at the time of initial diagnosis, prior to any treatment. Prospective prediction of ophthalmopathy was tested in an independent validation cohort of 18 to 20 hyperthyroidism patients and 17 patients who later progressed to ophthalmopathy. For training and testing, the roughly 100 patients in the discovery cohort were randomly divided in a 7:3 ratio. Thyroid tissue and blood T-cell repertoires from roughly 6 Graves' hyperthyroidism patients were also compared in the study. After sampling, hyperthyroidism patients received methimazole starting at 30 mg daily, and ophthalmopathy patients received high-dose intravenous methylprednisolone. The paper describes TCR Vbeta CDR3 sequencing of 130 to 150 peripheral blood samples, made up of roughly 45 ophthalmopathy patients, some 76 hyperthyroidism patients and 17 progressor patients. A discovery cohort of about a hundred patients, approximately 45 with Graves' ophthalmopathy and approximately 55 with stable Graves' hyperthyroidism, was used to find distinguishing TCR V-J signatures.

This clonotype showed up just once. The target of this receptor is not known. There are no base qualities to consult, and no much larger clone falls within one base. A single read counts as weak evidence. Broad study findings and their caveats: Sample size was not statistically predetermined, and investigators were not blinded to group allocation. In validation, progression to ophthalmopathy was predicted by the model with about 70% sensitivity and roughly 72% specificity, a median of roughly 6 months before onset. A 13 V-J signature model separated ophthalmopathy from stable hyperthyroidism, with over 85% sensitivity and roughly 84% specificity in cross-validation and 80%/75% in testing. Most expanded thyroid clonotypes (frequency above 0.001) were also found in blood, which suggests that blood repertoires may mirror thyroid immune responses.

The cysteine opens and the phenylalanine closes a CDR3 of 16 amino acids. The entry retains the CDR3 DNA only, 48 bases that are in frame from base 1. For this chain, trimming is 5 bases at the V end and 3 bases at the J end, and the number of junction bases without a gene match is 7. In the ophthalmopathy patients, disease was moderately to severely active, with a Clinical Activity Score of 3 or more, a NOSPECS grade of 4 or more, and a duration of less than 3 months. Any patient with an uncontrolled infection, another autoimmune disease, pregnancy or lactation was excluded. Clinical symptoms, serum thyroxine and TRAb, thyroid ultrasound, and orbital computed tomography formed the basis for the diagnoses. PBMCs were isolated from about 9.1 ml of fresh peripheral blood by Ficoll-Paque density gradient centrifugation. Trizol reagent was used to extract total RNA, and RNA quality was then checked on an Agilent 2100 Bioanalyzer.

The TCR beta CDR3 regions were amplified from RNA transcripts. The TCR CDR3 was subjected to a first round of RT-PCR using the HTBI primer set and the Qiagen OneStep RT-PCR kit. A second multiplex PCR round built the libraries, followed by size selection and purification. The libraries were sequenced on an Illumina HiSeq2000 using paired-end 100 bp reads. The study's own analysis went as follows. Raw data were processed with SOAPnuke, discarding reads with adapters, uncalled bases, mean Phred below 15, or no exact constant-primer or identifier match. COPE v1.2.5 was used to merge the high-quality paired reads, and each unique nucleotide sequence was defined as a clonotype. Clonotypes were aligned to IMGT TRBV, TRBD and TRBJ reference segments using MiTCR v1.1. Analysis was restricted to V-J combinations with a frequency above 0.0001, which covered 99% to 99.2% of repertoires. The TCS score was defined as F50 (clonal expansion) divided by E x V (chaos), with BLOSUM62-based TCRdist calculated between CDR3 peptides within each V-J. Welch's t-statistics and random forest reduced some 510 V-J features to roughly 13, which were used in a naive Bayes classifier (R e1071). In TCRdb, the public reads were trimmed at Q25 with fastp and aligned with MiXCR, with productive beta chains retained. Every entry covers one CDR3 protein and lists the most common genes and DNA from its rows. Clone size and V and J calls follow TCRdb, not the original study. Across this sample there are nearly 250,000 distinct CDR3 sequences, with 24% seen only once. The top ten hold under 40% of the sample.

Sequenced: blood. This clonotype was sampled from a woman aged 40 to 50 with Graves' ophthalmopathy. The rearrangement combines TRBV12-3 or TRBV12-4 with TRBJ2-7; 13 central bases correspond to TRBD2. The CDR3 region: CASSLKGLAGNYEQYF. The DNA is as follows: TGTGCCAGCAGTCTAAAGGGACTAGCGGGAAACTACGAGCAGTACTTC.